This paragraph reports one TCR beta chain. This clonotype has at least ten counts. Which antigen it targets is not known. The input lacks base qualities; no much larger clone sits a single base away. Including cysteine and phenylalanine, the CDR3 has 14 amino acids. Only CDR3 DNA remains: 42 bases, in frame from the first base. CDR1 and CDR2, looked up from the germline V gene, are KGHDR and SFDVKD. Trimming at the junction amounts to 3 bases on V and 1 base on J, and the germline ends lie 9 bases apart. This sample is drawn from a study of identical twins (dated by TCRdb to between 2015 and 2016). In the study overall: To test whether fetal clonotypes persist, the study used deep sequencing on TCR alpha and beta repertoires from monozygotic twins, unrelated adults of various ages, and cord blood. To rule out contamination, replicate twin experiments were performed at different times with different library preparation protocols. The research as a whole found: The excess sharing between twins in beta out-of-frame sequences was weaker because fewer shared sequences reduced the signal-to-noise ratio. Because the same donors could not be followed over many years, the conclusions depended on cross-sectional statistical analysis. Abundant cord blood beta clonotypes carried fewer insertions; young adult naive repertoires showed a weaker similar trend, while memory repertoires showed none. Recombination models systematically underestimated out-of-frame TCR alpha sharing in monozygotic twins but agreed with sharing between unrelated individuals. Compared with coincidental sharing between unrelated individuals, out-of-frame TCR alpha sequences shared between twins showed an excess of sequences with low generation probability. Zero-insertion analyses could be partly confounded by invariant T cells such as MAIT and iNKT, although diverse VJ usage argued against such confounding for most clonotypes.

All donors were healthy Caucasians. The twin cohort comprised three pairs of female monozygotic twins, all aged roughly 18 to 30 years. Positive isolation kits from Invitrogen were used to isolate CD4+ and CD8+ T cell populations. The library relied on 5' RACE. The sequencer was an Illumina HiSeq 2000. A universal primer binding site was introduced by template switching, and a unique molecular identifier was present in the final cDNA, enabling accurate counting of TCR cDNA molecules. Specific primers in the conserved constant-segment region were used to synthesize first-strand cDNA for the TCR alpha and beta chains. Each cDNA library was double barcoded, with a SMART-Mk sample barcode plus Illumina barcodes, to control for contamination. Two successive PCR steps introduced TruSeq adapter sequences along with Illumina sample barcodes. TCR alpha and beta cDNA libraries were sequenced on the Illumina HiSeq platform with custom primers. The published analysis was carried out like this. MiGEC was used to process raw reads and extract unique molecular identifiers, and MiXCR was used to find CDR3 positions. For each individual, recombination models were inferred using an EM algorithm with the repgenHMM and IGoR tools. The tcR package in R was used for shared clonotype analysis, with sharing normalized by the product of cloneset sizes. Out-of-frame nonproductive sequences were analyzed to study raw recombination free of thymic and clonal selection effects. Starting from the raw public reads, TCRdb applied fastp trimming at Q25, assembled clones with MiXCR and retained in-frame beta chains. Every CDR3 protein is listed once, alongside the most common genes and DNA of its rows. In this record, the V and J calls reflect TCRdb's handling and not the investigators' own analysis. Counted in this sample were 450,000 to 500,000 distinct CDR3 sequences; roughly an eighth of them appeared once. The top ten constitute about 0.94% of the sample.

The sample was also reused in another study, on yellow fever vaccine responses in identical twins. As that second paper reports: According to the authors, in identical twins the way T cells responded to vaccination appeared partly convergent and partly personalized. Focusing on identical twins, the study followed the T cell clones that responded to the vaccine, and did so with precision.

The sample consisted of CD4+ T cells sorted from blood. The sequence links TRBV24-1 to TRBJ2-7, with no D gene named confidently. This TCR derives from a young woman in good health. The nucleotides read TGTGCCACCAGTGATCCCCGGGTTTCCTACGAGCAGTACTTC. The translation is CATSDPRVSYEQYF.